Sequencing of this T cell receptor beta chain was carried out in a study of cytomegalovirus exposure and HLA in healthy donors (dated by TCRdb to about 2017). Looking at the study overall: According to an earlier analysis of 587 of the donors, roughly 180 million T cells yielded over 100 million unique TCR beta sequences and about 300 Gb of sequence data. Approximately 310 gigabases of sequencing data and around 87 million unique TCR sequences were included in an early release covering 550 to 800 HLA-typed donors. The genetic ancestry cluster associated with self-reported Caucasian donors included 81% of the approximately 400 genotyped donors. The study was designed to test whether signatures of past pathogen exposure could be identified by cataloging public T cell receptors. Using immunosequencing, the study profiled T cell repertoires from 550 to 750 subjects and related those repertoires to cytomegalovirus serostatus. Besides the first cohort of 666 subjects, a separate validation cohort made up of 120 or so different subjects was used. The study combined high-throughput TCR immunosequencing, statistical association of individual TCRs with disease status, and machine learning to predict cytomegalovirus infection status. To study patterns of TCR occurrence, a later analysis re-analyzed previously published TCR beta repertoires from 650 to 750 donors and added high-resolution HLA genotyping. Rather than drawing on any new phenotypic data, the later analysis identified candidate immune exposures from TCR beta sequences and the way those sequences occurred across donors. An earlier analysis of 500 to 750 of the donors applied high-throughput TCR beta sequencing to assess whether each TCR beta V gene segment acted as functional or pseudogenic. Donor age, sex, ethnicity and CMV serostatus were compiled together with the repertoire data. A later genetic analysis took genome-wide SNP genotypes for about 55% of the roughly 670 donors and used that subset as a discovery cohort. All discovery cohort repertoires had been generated using a single sequencing platform. HLA typing covered class I and class II loci at four-digit resolution. The number of donors typed differed by locus, with 629-630 for A, B, C, DRB1 and DQB1, around 560 for DQA1, under 610 for DPA1, and roughly 450 for DPB1. Because of strong linkage in the cohort, roughly five DR-DQ haplotypes were treated as single units for association and clustering. Among about 400 genotyped donors of the cohort, an average of approximately 220,000 unique TCR beta nucleotide sequences was sequenced per donor, of which about 20% were non-productive.

Based on the germline V gene, the CDR1 and CDR2 sequences are MDHEN and SYDVKM. Here V drops 6 bases and J drops 3 bases, and the junction holds 4 bases not matched to any gene. Reading from cysteine to phenylalanine, the CDR3 counts 13 amino acids. Only the CDR3 portion is preserved as DNA: 39 bases, with reading frame beginning at the first base. Library construction relied on the immunoSEQ multiplex PCR assay. The multiplex PCR relied on a mix of 60 forward primers for TCR Vbeta segments and 13 reverse primers for TCR Jbeta segments. Amplification of the CDR3 region of rearranged TCR beta genes was performed with a multiplex PCR assay on genomic DNA. The Illumina HiSeq System was used to sequence the amplified TCR beta libraries as 87-base-pair reads. In the authors' own workflow: A later analysis counted some 74 million unique TCR beta chains across the 640 or so repertoires, and some 11 million of these chains were shared by at least two donors. Raw reads were error-corrected and collapsed into unique sequences with a nearest-neighbor algorithm that merged closely related sequences to remove PCR and sequencing errors. CDR3 sequences were aligned to IMGT reference sequences to assign V, D and J gene segments. Each retained sequence needed at least a six-nucleotide match to both a V gene segment and a J gene segment. A rearrangement counted as productive if the CDR3 had no stop codons and remained in frame with V and J, and every other rearrangement counted as non-productive. Following IMGT convention, CDR3 was defined as the stretch from the second conserved V-encoded cysteine up to the conserved J-encoded phenylalanine. The earlier analysis of roughly 590 of the donors excluded sequences that lacked an unambiguous match to a single V gene segment. An earlier analysis of 450 to 650 of the donors called V segments functional above 56.7% productive rearrangements and segregating when the between-donor standard deviation exceeded 5%. A statistical classification framework was built for diagnosing cytomegalovirus status from the catalog of TCR beta chain sequences. In a later analysis, TCR nucleotide sequences were compared against IMGT/GENE-DB human TR gene sequences so that V and J genes could be assigned. In a later analysis, CDR3 sequences and most-parsimonious VDJ recombination scenarios were assigned using the TCRdist pipeline. A later analysis defined each TCR beta chain by its CDR3 amino acid sequence plus V-gene family, and excluded reads lacking a unique V-gene family. As a way to deal with suspected cross-contamination and a sequencing artifact, a later analysis dropped 592 nucleotide sequences that were highly shared and had low generation probability. For each public chain, a later analysis derived a clonal expansion index from normalized ranks of inferred template counts within each repertoire. In a later analysis, generation probabilities were computed using a VDJ recombination model fitted to out-of-frame rearrangements, and the results were checked against IGoR. Hypergeometric tests were used in a later analysis to score TCR-TCR, TCR-HLA and TCR-CMV co-occurrence, with a repertoire-size bias correction applied to the TCR pairs. In a later analysis, false discovery rates were estimated by permuting HLA or CMV assignments 20 times. In a later analysis, co-occurring TCRs were grouped using DBSCAN, with TCRdist sequence similarity added in when clustering inside HLA-allele-positive subsets. Co-occurrence clustering excluded repertoires with fewer than 30,000 or more than 120,000 public chains, plus five with anomalous nucleotide sharing. TCRdb retrieved this table from immuneACCESS and kept in-frame rearrangements only. Not all clones are present; in checked studies, unresolved V genes account for under half, and no reason is known for the remainder. V and J calls plus clone size are reproduced from that table; the DNA served to infer D and trimming. The sample has 100,000 to 140,000 clones on record, around four fifths of them singletons. The ten largest clones represent about 8% of the sample.

In total, fewer than 750 healthy bone marrow donors made up the cohort. At the time of sampling, all cohort members were nominally healthy, though unrecorded immune exposures were likely present. The donor tested CMV seronegative and was one of the 352 seronegative cohort members. A peripheral blood sample was provided by each donor, and peripheral blood mononuclear cells were used for TCR beta sequencing. The Qiagen DNeasy Blood Extraction Kit was used to extract genomic DNA from the blood cell samples. Remarks on this clone: Its antigen is still unknown. No base qualities exist here, and no much larger clone lies one base off it.

Points the paper makes about the study in general: In a later genetic analysis, fewer N-insertions in productive TCRs were reported among donors in an Asian-associated ancestry cluster than the approximately 710-donor mean. The classifier was reported to diagnose cytomegalovirus status with high specificity and sensitivity in both the original cohort and the validation cohort. The presence/absence analyses assumed that sequencing depth was roughly uniform across donors, and that assumption may not be true. According to the authors, the approach could potentially be generalized to other disease states and immunological phenotypes. Broadly in line with IMGT annotations, most TCR beta V segments showed up in productive rearrangements about 87% or about 30% of the time in an earlier analysis of 587 of the donors. This cohort had only TCR beta chains sequenced, and the lack of alpha or paired-chain data limited which features could be detected. A cluster of highly shared sequence variants was judged likely to be a technical artifact of the sequencing pipeline. The only immune exposure information available for the cohort was CMV serostatus. Most TCR sequences were seen in very few donors, while some public TCRs were found in many individuals. According to a later analysis, parvovirus B19, influenza, CMV and Epstein-Barr virus appeared linked to several top co-occurrence clusters. In a later genetic analysis, a missense DCLRE1C variant was associated with V-gene and J-gene trimming of TCR beta chains, and the association was replicated in an independent cohort. In a later analysis, most CMV-associated TCR beta chains were found to appear HLA-restricted, with HLA associations seemingly driven largely by CMV exposure. In vitro tests confirmed that a few of the cytomegalovirus-associated TCR beta chains recognize cytomegalovirus antigens. Correlated functional status among segregating V segments might reflect linkage disequilibrium, but an unknown experimental factor could not be ruled out. At a false discovery rate of 0.05, a later analysis linked approximately 18,000 TCR beta sequences to specific HLA alleles. A further reported finding was that TCR beta sequences accurately predicted the HLA-A and HLA-B alleles for most subjects in the first cohort. Because counts were too low, roughly 17 rarely observed V segments, including chromosome 9 orphons, were left out of the earlier analysis of a few hundred of the donors. Because HLA typing was missing for some donors at each locus, association tests included only the typed subset. A later analysis found that TCR association rates varied across HLA loci, with DRB1 alleles showing the most associated TCRs and HLA-C alleles the fewest. Some IMGT-functional V segments, including TRBV6-2 and TRBV6-3, could not be told apart with the 87-base-pair reads, so those segments were excluded. In a later analysis, HLA-associated TCR beta chains showed more clonal expansion and lower generation probabilities than non-associated chains that were equally common. When HLA alleles, especially DR and DQ, strongly co-occurred, TCR associations were difficult to assign to individual alleles. The study gave a list of about 160 TCR beta chains associated with cytomegalovirus.

This receptor was obtained from a man between 25 and 39 years old in good health and CMV-seronegative. The sequenced sample was PBMCs. The chain is encoded by TRBV28 joined to TRBJ1-1; TRBD1 matches 7 bases in the middle. The DNA reads TGTGCCAGCAGCTCCAGGGGGTACACTGAAGCTTTCTTT. Its translation is CASSSRGYTEAFF.